One sample yielded the 5 T cell receptor beta chains listed below, sequenced in a study of T-cell memory formation after mild COVID-19. MiXCR, run by TCRdb on the 5' RACE reads, gives a single entry per CDR3 protein. The sample yields a few hundred thousand distinct CDR3 sequences, 20% to 30% seen once. Specimen: PBMCs or a T cell subset sorted from them (not recorded which). The receptors come from an adult woman who had mild COVID-19 (a few samples of this study predate the infection). Cell type and time point are not known.

This clonotype was seen ten or more times. This chain uses TRBV18 with TRBJ2-5; possibly TRBD1 or TRBD2 for D (6 bases each). Trimming took off 0 bases at V and 4 bases at J, with 15 bases between the two ends. Germline CDR1 reads KGHSH; CDR2 reads LQKENI. The CDR3 is made up of 16 amino acids. The CDR3 here is CASSPPVGGGRETQYF. The CDR3 DNA reads TGTGCCAGCTCACCACCAGTTGGAGGGGGGAGAGAGACCCAGTACTTC.

The rearrangement joins TRBV30 to TRBJ1-2; 7 bases line up with TRBD1. This CDR3 contains 13 residues. CDR1 and CDR2 from the germline V gene are GTSNPN and SVGIG (reference sequence). Trimming cost V 2 bases and J 3 bases; bases outside gene matches: 3. For the CDR3, the DNA is TGTGCCTGGAGTCAGACAGGGTACTATGGCTACACCTTC. Its protein is CAWSQTGYYGYTF.

This rearrangement joins TRBV24-1 to TRBJ2-1; 11 bases are shared with TRBD2. V lost 5 bases to trimming and J lost 4 bases; unmatched junction nucleotides: 9. Germline V lookup: CDR1 KGHDR, CDR2 SFDVKD. This CDR3 is built from 17 residues. The CDR3 region has the DNA TGTGCCACCAGTGCCCCTCCGGGACTAGCGGCTTACAATGAGCAGTTCTTC. Its protein product is CATSAPPGLAAYNEQFF.

The V and J genes are TRBV28 and TRBJ2-1; D gene unclear. In germline, CDR1 is MDHEN, CDR2 SYDVKM. V was clipped by 6 bases and J by 0 bases, with 12 bases between them. The CDR3 sequence is 15 residues long. This CDR3 is CASSLYLSSYNEQFF. The CDR3, as DNA: TGTGCCAGCAGCCTTTACTTGAGCTCCTACAATGAGCAGTTCTTC.

CDR3 in DNA: TGTGCCAGCAGCCCCACCCTACAGGGGCCGGCTTTCTTT. Its translation: CASSPTLQGPAFF. The chain carries TRBV5-5 and TRBJ1-1, with 7 bases fitting TRBD1. The ends lost 4 bases at V and 11 bases at J; junction bases unmatched: 11. CDR3 size: 13 residues. In germline, CDR1 is SGHKS, CDR2 YYEKEE (reference sequence).